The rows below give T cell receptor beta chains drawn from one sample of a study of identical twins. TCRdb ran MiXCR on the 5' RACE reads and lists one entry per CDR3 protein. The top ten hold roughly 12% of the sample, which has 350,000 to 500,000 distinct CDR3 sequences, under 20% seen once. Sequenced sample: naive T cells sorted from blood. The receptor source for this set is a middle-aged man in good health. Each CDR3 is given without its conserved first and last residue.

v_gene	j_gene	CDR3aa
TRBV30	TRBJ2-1	AWRKGGRDEQF
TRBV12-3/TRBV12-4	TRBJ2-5	ASSHRDGQQETQY
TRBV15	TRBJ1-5	ATSRDKQGVVPQH
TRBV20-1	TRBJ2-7	SARASGSYEQY
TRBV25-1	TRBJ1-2	AVQGVSGYT
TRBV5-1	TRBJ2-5	ASSLTGTKVETQY
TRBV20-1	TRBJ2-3	SASSGARSDTQY
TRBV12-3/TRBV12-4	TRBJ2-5	ASSFGTTQETQY
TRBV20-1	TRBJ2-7	SAGTGGEHEQY
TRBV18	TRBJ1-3	ASSPTGHYSGNTIY